These 25 T cell receptor beta chains came from one sample sequenced in a study of T-cell memory formation after mild COVID-19. TCRdb processed the 5' RACE reads anew with MiXCR; each CDR3 protein has one entry. This sample has about 350,000 distinct CDR3 sequences, with roughly an eighth found just once. The sample consisted of PBMCs or a T cell subset sorted from them (not recorded which). The receptors derive from a man younger than 30 who had mild COVID-19 (a few samples of this study predate the infection). Cell type and time point are not known.

The rearrangement links TRBV5-1 to TRBJ2-7, with D possibly matching TRBD1 (6 bases). The CDR3 spans 13 residues. The V end lost 7 bases, the J end lost 0 bases, and 11 bases lay between the germline ends. In germline, CDR1 is SGHRS, CDR2 YFSETQ. This chain's CDR3 is CASQTGPSYEQYF. The CDR3, as DNA: TGCGCCAGCCAAACAGGGCCCTCCTACGAGCAGTACTTC.

This clonotype has ten or more counts. CDR3 sequence (DNA): TGTGCCAGCAGCCGATATTTTGAAGGGCGAGAGACCCAGTACTTC. Amino acid sequence: CASSRYFEGRETQYF. V gene TRBV7-7 combines with J gene TRBJ2-5; D not resolved. Looked up from germline, CDR1 is SSHAT and CDR2 is FNYEAQ (reference sequence). The V and J ends lost 5 bases and 4 bases respectively, with 17 bases between them. There are 15 residues in the CDR3.

This clonotype has a handful of counts. CDR3 coding DNA: TGCAGTGCTAGAGGGGGAGGCCGCTACGAGCAGTACTTC. It translates to CSARGGGRYEQYF. The gene calls are TRBV20-1 and TRBJ2-7, with D perhaps matching TRBD2 (6 bases). This CDR3 comprises 13 residues. Germline V gives CDR1 DFQATT, CDR2 SNEGSKA (reference sequence). With 1 base removed from V and 3 bases from J, the gap between germline ends came to 10 bases.

This chain connects TRBV9 to TRBJ1-6, with D perhaps matching TRBD1 (6 bases). Germline V gene lookup returns CDR1 SGDLS and CDR2 YYNGEE. CDR3 length: 14 residues. Trimming stripped 1 base from V and 5 bases from J, with 7 bases between. CDR3 sequence (DNA): TGTGCCAGCAGCGTATCAGGGGATAATTCACCCCTCCACTTT. Residues: CASSVSGDNSPLHF.

This rearrangement joins TRBV7-2 to TRBJ2-5, with unresolved D. The germline V and J ends were trimmed by 4 bases and 5 bases, with 11 bases remaining between them. The CDR3 runs 13 residues. Looked up from germline, CDR1 is SGHTA and CDR2 is FQGNSA. The DNA for the CDR3 is TGTGCCAGCAGCTCACCTTTAGGGGAGACCCAGTACTTC. It is translated as CASSSPLGETQYF.

This clonotype was counted ten times or more. This chain connects TRBV7-2 to TRBJ2-3, with 10 positions matching TRBD2. In germline, CDR1 is SGHTA, CDR2 FQGNSA. The CDR3 consists of 18 residues. J lost 4 bases, V lost 1 base, and 11 bases had no gene match. The CDR3 coding sequence is TGTGCCAGCAGCTTAGTTTGGGGGCCTAGCGGGGGCCCAGATACGCAGTATTTT. Its protein product is CASSLVWGPSGGPDTQYF.

This clonotype was counted only a few times. The V gene is TRBV6-5, the J gene TRBJ2-1; unclear D gene. Trimming cost V 2 bases and J 5 bases, with 7 bases left between them. The CDR3 spans 13 residues. In germline, CDR1 is MNHEY, CDR2 SVGAGI. The CDR3 here is CASSYPGHNEQFF. The CDR3 DNA reads TGTGCCAGCAGTTACCCAGGACACAATGAGCAGTTCTTC.

The chain employs TRBV7-8 and TRBJ2-7; TRBD2 is a possible D gene (6 bases). V was clipped by 1 base and J by 2 bases, with 15 bases between them. This CDR3 is built from 16 residues. Germline V CDR1 and CDR2: SGHVS, FQNEAQ. The CDR3 region is CASSLGTGLWAYEQYF. The DNA of the CDR3 is TGTGCCAGCAGCTTAGGAACGGGACTTTGGGCCTACGAGCAGTACTTC.

This chain links TRBV12-3 or TRBV12-4 with TRBJ2-7; a possible D gene is TRBD1 (6 bases). Trimming removed 6 bases from V and 5 bases from J, with 14 bases in between. This CDR3 is 13 amino acids long. CDR3 protein: CASREQGKDEQYV. CDR3 nucleotide sequence: TGTGCCAGCAGAGAACAGGGAAAAGACGAGCAGTACGTC.

This clonotype was observed a handful of times. The chain joins TRBV7-2 to TRBJ1-2, with D tentatively TRBD1 (5 bases). V dropped 2 bases and J dropped 6 bases, with 10 bases sitting between them. CDR1 is SGHTA, CDR2 FQGNSA, per germline. The CDR3 covers 13 residues. This CDR3 is CASSLRRGDGYTF. As DNA, the CDR3 is TGTGCCAGCAGCTTACGGCGGGGCGATGGCTACACCTTC.

This clonotype has a handful of counts. The chain has TRBV4-1 and TRBJ2-7; 12 bases line up with TRBD1. The CDR3 covers 15 residues. Germline V CDR1 and CDR2: MGHRA, YSYEKL. The V gene end was trimmed by 3 bases and the J gene end by 7 bases; junction bases not matched to a gene: 7. The CDR3: CASSHPGQGAGEQYF. CDR3 bases: TGCGCCAGCAGCCACCCGGGACAGGGGGCTGGGGAGCAGTACTTC.

The chain has TRBV12-5 and TRBJ2-3, with 10 bases matching TRBD2. The germline V gene has CDR1 LGHNT and CDR2 FRNRAP. The CDR3 is 16 residues long. The trim removed 4 bases at V and 3 bases at J, leaving 7 bases unmatched. CDR3 loop: CASGYAGTSDTDTQYF. Written as DNA, the CDR3 is TGTGCTAGTGGTTACGCCGGGACTAGCGATACAGATACGCAGTATTTT.

This chain uses TRBV6-2 or TRBV6-3 with TRBJ2-1; no definite D call. This CDR3 is 16 amino acids long. Trimming pared 2 bases from V and 6 bases from J, leaving 17 bases between. CDR1 and CDR2 from the germline V gene are MNHEY and SVGEGT. CDR3 bases: TGTGCCAGCAGTTACCGGCTAGGTCATACGTCCAATGAGCAGTTCTTC. Amino acid sequence: CASSYRLGHTSNEQFF.

The rearrangement joins TRBV11-2 to TRBJ2-7, with TRBD1 identical over 9 bases. The germline V gene has CDR1 SGHAT and CDR2 FQNNGV. CDR3 length: 15 residues. V lost 5 bases and J lost 2; bases outside the gene matches: 7. DNA of the CDR3: TGTGCCAGCAGCGATATGGGACAGGGTGCCTACGAGCAGTACTTC. It translates to CASSDMGQGAYEQYF.

The chain is built from TRBV29-1 and TRBJ2-1; 7 bases align to TRBD1. V lost 6 bases to trimming and J lost 6 bases; unmatched junction nucleotides: 5. The CDR3 contains 12 residues. CDR1 and CDR2 (germline): SQVTM, ANQGSEA. The DNA of the CDR3 is TGCAGCGTGGGGACAGCTTCCAATGAGCAGTTCTTC. Translated, it gives CSVGTASNEQFF.

The chain uses TRBV20-1 and TRBJ1-4; no clear D gene. CDR3 length: 14 amino acids. Germline CDR1 DFQATT, CDR2 SNEGSKA (reference sequence). Trimming pared 2 bases from V and 0 bases from J, leaving 7 bases between. The CDR3 DNA reads TGCAGTGCTAGAAGGTTCACAACTAATGAAAAACTGTTTTTT. Its translation is CSARRFTTNEKLFF.

The chain has TRBV20-1 and TRBJ1-1; D is unresolved. This CDR3 is built from 13 residues. Germline lookup yields CDR1 DFQATT and CDR2 SNEGSKA (reference sequence). With 5 bases removed from V and 0 bases from J, the gap between germline ends came to 10 bases. The CDR3 DNA follows: TGCAGTGCTCCTAACGCCTTGAACACTGAAGCTTTCTTT. Encoded protein: CSAPNALNTEAFF.

Details on this clonotype: A junction boundary mismatches the germline segment, possibly from a read error. This chain connects TRBV2 to TRBJ1-6, with D unresolved. The CDR3 consists of 15 residues. CDR1 and CDR2 (germline): SNHLY, FYNNEI. CDR3 sequence (DNA): TGTGCCAGCAGTGAGCTTTCGGGGAATAATTCACCCATCCACTTT. It translates to CASSELSGNNSPIHF.

This chain connects TRBV20-1 to TRBJ2-1, with a weak D call TRBD2 (5 bases). This CDR3 is built from 14 residues. The germline V gene encodes CDR1 DFQATT and CDR2 SNEGSKA (reference sequence). Between the trimmed V and J ends, which lost 2 bases and 5 bases, there was a span of 13 bases. CDR3 in amino acids: CSARNWARDNEQFF. CDR3 nucleotide sequence: TGCAGTGCTAGAAACTGGGCGCGGGACAATGAGCAGTTCTTC.

This clonotype was detected only a few times. This rearrangement joins TRBV7-2 to TRBJ2-3, with 7 bases matching TRBD1. Germline CDR1 is SGHTA and CDR2 is FQGNSA. Trimming cost V 1 base and J 8 bases; bases outside gene matches: 12. This CDR3 has 16 amino acids. The CDR3 DNA sequence: TGTGCCAGCAGCTTAGGGGGATCAGGGGGAAAGGGTACGCAGTATTTT. Encoded protein: CASSLGGSGGKGTQYF.

Many counts were recorded for this clonotype. The J gene is TRBJ1-1, the V gene TRBV12-3 or TRBV12-4; TRBD1 might be the D (5 bases). V was cut by 6 bases and J by 4 bases, with 15 bases left in between. This CDR3 comprises 14 residues. CDR3 bases: TGTGCCAGCAGGGACGAAGGGAGGGGCACTGAAGCTTTCTTT. Its translation: CASRDEGRGTEAFF.

This clonotype was detected ten times or more. The chain couples TRBV7-2 to TRBJ2-4; possible D gene TRBD1, 5 bases. The germline CDR1 and CDR2 sequences are SGHTA and FQGNSA. The CDR3 is 15 amino acids. Trimming shortened V by 3 bases and J by 0 bases, and 9 bases separated the two germline ends. In DNA form, the CDR3 reads TGTGCCAGCAGCTTGATGACAGTAGCCAAAAACATTCAGTACTTC. It encodes CASSLMTVAKNIQYF. Full variable domain (outside the CDR3, taken from reference TRBV7-2 and TRBJ2-4): GAGVSQSPSNKVTEKGKDVELRCDPISGHTALYWYRQSLGQGLEFLIYFQGNSAPDKSGLPSDRFSAERTGGSVSTLTIQRTQQEDSAVYLCASSLMTVAKNIQYFGAGTRLSVL.

The rearrangement joins TRBV7-2 to TRBJ1-1, with 8 bases aligning to TRBD1. The CDR3 runs to 14 residues. Germline assignment: CDR1 SGHTA and CDR2 FQGNSA. J lost 5 bases, V lost 7 bases, and 9 bases had no gene match. The CDR3 spells CASTGWTGNTEAFF. The CDR3 DNA is TGTGCCAGCACCGGATGGACAGGGAATACTGAAGCTTTCTTT.

Only a few counts were recorded for this clonotype. V gene TRBV28 combines with J gene TRBJ1-5; D is unclear. This CDR3 has 13 residues. V dropped 4 bases and J dropped 1 base, with 5 bases sitting between them. Germline V gene sequence: CDR1 MDHEN, CDR2 SYDVKM. The CDR3, as DNA: TGTGCCAGCAGTTCAGAAAGCAATCAGCCCCAGCATTTT. This translates into CASSSESNQPQHF.

This clonotype came up a few times. The chain couples TRBV13 to TRBJ2-2; 12 bases line up with TRBD1. After removal of 6 bases from V and 6 bases from J, the junction contained 2 bases not matched to a gene. Germline V gene data show CDR1 as PRHDT and CDR2 as FYEKMQ (reference sequence). The CDR3 consists of 14 residues. The CDR3 DNA reads TGTGCCAGCAGGAGGGACAGGGGGCCCGGGGAGCTGTTTTTT. Translating gives CASRRDRGPGELFF.